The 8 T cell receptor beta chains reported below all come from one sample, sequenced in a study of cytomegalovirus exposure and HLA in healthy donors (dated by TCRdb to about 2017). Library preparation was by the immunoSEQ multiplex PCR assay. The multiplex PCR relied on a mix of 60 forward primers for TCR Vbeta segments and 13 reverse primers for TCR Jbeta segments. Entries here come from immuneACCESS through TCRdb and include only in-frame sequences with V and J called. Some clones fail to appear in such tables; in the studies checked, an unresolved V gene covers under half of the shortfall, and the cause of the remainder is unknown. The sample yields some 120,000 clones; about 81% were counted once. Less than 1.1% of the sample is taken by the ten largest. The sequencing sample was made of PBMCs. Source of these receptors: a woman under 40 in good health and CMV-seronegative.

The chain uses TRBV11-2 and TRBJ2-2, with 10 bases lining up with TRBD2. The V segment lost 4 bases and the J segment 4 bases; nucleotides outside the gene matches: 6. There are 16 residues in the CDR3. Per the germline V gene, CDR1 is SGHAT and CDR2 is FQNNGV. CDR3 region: CASSSITSGATGELFF. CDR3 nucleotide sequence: TGTGCCAGCAGCTCAATTACTAGCGGGGCCACCGGGGAGCTGTTTTTT. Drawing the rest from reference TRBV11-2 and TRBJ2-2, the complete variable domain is EAGVAQSPRYKIIEKRQSVAFWCNPISGHATLYWYQQILGQGPKLLIQFQNNGVVDDSQLPKDRFSAERLKGVDSTLKIQPAKLEDSAVYLCASSSITSGATGELFFGEGSRLTVL.

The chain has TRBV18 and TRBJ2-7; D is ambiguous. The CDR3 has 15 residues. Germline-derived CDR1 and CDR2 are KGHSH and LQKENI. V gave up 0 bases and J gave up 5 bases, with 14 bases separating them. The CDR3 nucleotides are TGTGCCAGCTCACCACCCTCCCTAGGTAGCCACGAGCAGTACTTC. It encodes CASSPPSLGSHEQYF. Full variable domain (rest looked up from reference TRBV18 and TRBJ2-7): NAGVMQNPRHLVRRRGQEARLRCSPMKGHSHVYWYRQLPEEGLKFMVYLQKENIIDESGMPKERFSAEFPKEGPSILRIQQVVRGDSAAYFCASSPPSLGSHEQYFGPGTRLTVT.

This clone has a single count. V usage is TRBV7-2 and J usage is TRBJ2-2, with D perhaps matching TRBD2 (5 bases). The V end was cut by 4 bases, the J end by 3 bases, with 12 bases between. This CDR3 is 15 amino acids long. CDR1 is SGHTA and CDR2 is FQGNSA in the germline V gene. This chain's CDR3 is CASSSSWRDTGELFF. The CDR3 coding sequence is TGTGCCAGCAGCTCATCATGGCGGGACACCGGGGAGCTGTTTTTT.

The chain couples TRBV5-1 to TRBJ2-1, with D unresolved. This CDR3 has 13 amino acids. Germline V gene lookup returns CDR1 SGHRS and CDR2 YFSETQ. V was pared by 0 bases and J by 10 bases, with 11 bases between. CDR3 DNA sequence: TGCGCCAGCAGCTTGGCCGAGCGTCGCGAGCAGTTCTTC. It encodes CASSLAERREQFF.

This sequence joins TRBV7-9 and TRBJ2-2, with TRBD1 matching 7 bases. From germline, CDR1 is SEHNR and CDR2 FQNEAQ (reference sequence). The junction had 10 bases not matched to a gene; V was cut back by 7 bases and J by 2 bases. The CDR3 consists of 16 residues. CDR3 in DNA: TGTGCCAGCATCGACCCCGGGACAGCTAACACCGGGGAGCTGTTTTTT. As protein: CASIDPGTANTGELFF.

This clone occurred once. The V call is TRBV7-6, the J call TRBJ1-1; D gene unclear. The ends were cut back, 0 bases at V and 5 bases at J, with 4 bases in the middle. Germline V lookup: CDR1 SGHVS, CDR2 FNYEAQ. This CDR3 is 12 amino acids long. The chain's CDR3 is CASSLAETEAFF. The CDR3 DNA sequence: TGTGCCAGCAGCTTAGCGGAGACTGAAGCTTTCTTT.

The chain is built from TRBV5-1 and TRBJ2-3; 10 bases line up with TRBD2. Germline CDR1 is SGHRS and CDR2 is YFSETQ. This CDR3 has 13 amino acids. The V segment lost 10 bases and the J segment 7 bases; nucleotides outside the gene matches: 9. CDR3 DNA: TGCGCCTCCGGGACTAGCGATTTCTATACGCAGTATTTT. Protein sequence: CASGTSDFYTQYF. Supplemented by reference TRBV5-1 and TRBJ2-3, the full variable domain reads KAGVTQTPRYLIKTRGQQVTLSCSPISGHRSVSWYQQTPGQGLQFLFEYFSETQRNKGNFPGRFSGRQFSNSRSEMNVSTLELGDSALYLCASGTSDFYTQYFGPGTRLTVL.

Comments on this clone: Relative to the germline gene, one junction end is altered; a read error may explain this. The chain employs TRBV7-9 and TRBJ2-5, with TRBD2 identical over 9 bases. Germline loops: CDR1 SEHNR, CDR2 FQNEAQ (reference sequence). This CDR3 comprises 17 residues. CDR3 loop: CSSSHWGVAGDQETQYF. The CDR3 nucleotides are TGTTCCAGCAGCCACTGGGGGGTAGCGGGAGATCAAGAGACCCAGTACTTC.